Sequencing of this TCR beta chain was carried out in a study of T cell responses to AZD1222 COVID-19 vaccine. Study at large: Recipients boosted at about 4 weeks or about 12 weeks are pooled. Study-level results: Spike-specific TCR repertoires showed rising breadth and depth after two AZD1222 doses. Mostly white British, mostly female donors; authors suggested clonal diversity may be underestimated.

Profiling relied on immunoSEQ multiplex PCR, and the TCRdb table lists in-frame clones only, not all of them. Of approximately 120,000 clones in the sample, roughly nine tenths were seen once. With regard to this clone: As yet, its antigen is unknown.

Losses at the gene ends were 7 bases for V and 2 bases for J; bases not matched to a gene: 6. This CDR3 comprises 13 residues. CDR1 is SQVTM, CDR2 ANQGSEA, per germline. The TCR comes from an adult in good health. The rearrangement links TRBV29-1 to TRBJ2-3; 7 bases fit TRBD2. This material consisted of peripheral blood, taken on day 0 of AZD1222 vaccination. The CDR3 is CSERDYSTDTQYF. CDR3 nucleotide sequence: TGCAGCGAGCGGGACTACTCCACAGATACGCAGTATTTT.